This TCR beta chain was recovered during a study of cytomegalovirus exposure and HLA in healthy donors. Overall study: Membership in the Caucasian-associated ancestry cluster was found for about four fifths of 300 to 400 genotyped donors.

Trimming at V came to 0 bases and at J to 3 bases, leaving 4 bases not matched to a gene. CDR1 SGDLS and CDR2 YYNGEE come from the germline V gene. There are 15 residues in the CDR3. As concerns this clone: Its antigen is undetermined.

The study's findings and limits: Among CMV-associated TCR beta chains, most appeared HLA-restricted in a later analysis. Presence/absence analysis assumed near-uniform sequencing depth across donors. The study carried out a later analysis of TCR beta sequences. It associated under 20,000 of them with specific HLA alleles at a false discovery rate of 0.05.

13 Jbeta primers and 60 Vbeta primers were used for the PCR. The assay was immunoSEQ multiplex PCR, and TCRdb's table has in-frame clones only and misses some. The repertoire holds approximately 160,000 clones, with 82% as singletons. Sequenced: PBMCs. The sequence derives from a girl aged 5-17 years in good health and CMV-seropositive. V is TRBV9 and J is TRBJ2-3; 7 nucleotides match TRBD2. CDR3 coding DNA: TGTGCCAGCAGCGTAGAAGGGAGGGCGACAGATACGCAGTATTTT. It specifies CASSVEGRATDTQYF.